One sample yielded the 4 T cell receptor beta chains listed below, sequenced in a study of cytomegalovirus exposure and HLA in healthy donors. PCR primers comprised 60 Vbeta and 13 Jbeta primers. The method was immunoSEQ multiplex PCR; TCRdb's version includes in-frame clones alone and lacks a portion of them. The sample includes 250,000 or so clones, approximately 91% seen only once; the top ten take about 1.7%. The sequenced sample consisted of PBMCs. Receptor source: a girl aged 2-10 years in good health and CMV-seronegative.

In DNA form, the CDR3 reads TGTGCCAGTAGTTCCCGACTAGCGGGGGCCACAGATACGCAGTATTTT. Translation gives CASSSRLAGATDTQYF. The J gene is TRBJ2-3, the V gene TRBV19, with 12 bases matching TRBD2. With V trimmed by 5 bases and J by 2 bases, 5 bases remained unmatched. Germline CDR1 reads LNHDA; CDR2 reads SQIVND (reference sequence). The CDR3 spans 16 residues.

The rearrangement links TRBV7-9 to TRBJ1-2; 7 nucleotides line up with TRBD1. Germline V lookup: CDR1 SEHNR, CDR2 FQNEAQ (reference sequence). Trimming cost V 1 base and J 8 bases; bases outside gene matches: 7. This CDR3 is 14 amino acids long. In nucleotides, the CDR3 is TGTGCCAGCAGCTTAGAGAGAGACAGGGACGGCTACACCTTC. Translation: CASSLERDRDGYTF.

This chain joins TRBV9 and TRBJ2-5, with 12 bases that match TRBD2. The V gene's germline CDR1 is SGDLS and CDR2 YYNGEE. The CDR3 length is 16 residues. Germline trimming cut 0 bases from V and 1 base from J; bases unmatched to any gene: 1. The CDR3 DNA reads TGTGCCAGCAGCGTAGGGACTAGCGGGGTCCAAGAGACCCAGTACTTC. It codes for CASSVGTSGVQETQYF.

This rearrangement joins TRBV7-6 to TRBJ2-7; 12 nucleotides agree with TRBD2. Germline trimming cut 5 bases from V and 4 bases from J; bases unmatched to any gene: 9. The CDR3 is 16 residues long. The germline V gene encodes CDR1 SGHVS and CDR2 FNYEAQ. CDR3 protein: CASSKTSGSSQYEQYF. CDR3 DNA sequence: TGTGCCAGCAGCAAGACTAGCGGGAGTTCCCAATACGAGCAGTACTTC.